This passage covers 28 T cell receptor beta chains from one sample sequenced in a study of cytomegalovirus exposure and HLA in healthy donors. Profiled with immunoSEQ multiplex PCR; TCRdb holds only in-frame clones, not every one. The table records 250,000 or so clones, 80% to 90% of them present only once. Specimen: PBMCs. These receptor sequences come from a man between 18 and 29 years old in good health and CMV-seronegative.

With respect to this clone: Because the CDR3's place on the DNA is in doubt, the DNA is left out and the CDR3 is given as listed by TCRdb. The chain uses TRBV29-1 and TRBJ1-5. Per the germline V gene, CDR1 is SQVTM and CDR2 is ANQGSEA. The CDR3 contains 16 residues when both ends are counted. CDR3 amino acids: CSVGGVYLCGNQPQHF.

J is TRBJ1-3 and V is TRBV10-3; tentatively, D is TRBD1 (5 bases). Germline V gene data show CDR1 as ENHRY and CDR2 as SYGVKD. V lost 7 bases and J 3 bases, leaving 13 bases between the germline ends. This CDR3 is built from 14 residues. The CDR3 is CAIKGPGLGNTIYF. The CDR3 nucleotides read TGTGCCATCAAGGGGCCAGGGCTTGGAAACACCATATATTTT.

This clone appeared once. Distinct nucleotide sequences in the sample also encode this CDR3. The V call is TRBV7-7, the J call TRBJ1-1, with D unresolved. Germline lookup yields CDR1 SSHAT and CDR2 FNYEAQ (reference sequence). This CDR3 is 13 amino acids long. V lost 1 base and J 2 bases, leaving 5 bases between the germline ends. CDR3 coding DNA: TGTGCCAGCAGCTTAGACAGAAACACTGAAGCTTTCTTT. Translated, it gives CASSLDRNTEAFF.

The chain couples TRBV4-3 to TRBJ1-2; the D gene is possibly TRBD1 (5 bases). The V gene's germline CDR1 is LGHNA and CDR2 YSLEER. The CDR3 sequence is 14 residues long. Trimming shortened V by 0 bases and J by 7 bases, and 12 bases separated the two germline ends. In DNA form, the CDR3 reads TGCGCCAGCAGCCAAGAAGCGGGGCACATTGGCTACACCTTC. Translated: CASSQEAGHIGYTF.

The chain links TRBV9 to TRBJ2-7; D might be TRBD2 (5 bases). The CDR3 runs 13 residues. Germline-derived CDR1 and CDR2 are SGDLS and YYNGEE. V lost 3 bases, J lost 5 bases, and 12 bases lay in between. CDR3 in DNA: TGTGCCAGCAGCGGCAGCGGTAAGAACGAGCAGTACTTC. Translation: CASSGSGKNEQYF.

The chain joins TRBV7-2 to TRBJ2-1, with 7 bases that match TRBD1. CDR1 is SGHTA, CDR2 FQGNSA, per germline. This CDR3 spans 13 amino acids. The CDR3 bases are TGTGCGGTGAACAGGGGTTCCTACAATGAGCAGTTCTTC. Its protein product is CAVNRGSYNEQFF.

The gene calls are TRBV4-3 and TRBJ2-5, with D perhaps matching TRBD1 (5 bases). Trimming left V 1 base short and J 3 bases short, with 6 bases between. The CDR3 has 13 residues. Germline V gene lookup returns CDR1 LGHNA and CDR2 YSLEER. The CDR3 is CASSQVREETQYF. DNA of the CDR3: TGCGCCAGCAGCCAAGTCAGGGAAGAGACCCAGTACTTC.

J is TRBJ1-4 and V is TRBV6-1, with 7 bases fitting TRBD1. Germline V CDR1 and CDR2: MNHNS, SASEGT. The CDR3 is 14 residues long. With 4 bases clipped from V and 5 bases from J, the junction kept 4 bases outside the gene matches. This CDR3 is CASSAGTENEKLFF. CDR3 coding DNA: TGTGCCAGCAGTGCCGGGACAGAGAATGAAAAACTGTTTTTT.

As to this clone: Being one base from a much bigger clone, this may be a read error. The same CDR3 is also encoded by other DNA sequences in this sample. In DNA, the CDR3 is TGCGCCAGCAGCCCGGGGGAGGAGACCCAGTACTTC. This codes for CASSPGEETQYF. V is TRBV5-1 and J is TRBJ2-5, with a weak D call TRBD2 (6 bases). V was cut by 4 bases and J by 5 bases, with 9 bases left in between. The CDR3 spans 12 residues. CDR1 is SGHRS, CDR2 YFSETQ, per germline.

The rearrangement uses TRBV9 and TRBJ2-1; 9 bases are shared with TRBD2. Germline V gene lookup returns CDR1 SGDLS and CDR2 YYNGEE. CDR3 length equals 16 residues. Trimming cost V 3 bases and J 9 bases; bases outside gene matches: 13. The CDR3 reads CASSEPILAGIGEQFF. CDR3 in DNA: TGTGCCAGCAGCGAACCCATACTAGCGGGTATCGGTGAGCAGTTCTTC.

This chain connects TRBV14 to TRBJ2-7; 7 nucleotides line up with TRBD2. CDR3 size: 14 residues. The junction had 3 bases not matched to a gene; V was cut back by 4 bases and J by 0 bases. Germline CDR1 and CDR2: SGHDN and FVKESK. The CDR3 region is CASSLAGDSYEQYF. The CDR3 nucleotides are TGTGCCAGCAGCCTAGCGGGCGACTCCTACGAGCAGTACTTC.

The chain carries TRBV29-1 and TRBJ2-1; TRBD2 is a possible D gene (6 bases). The CDR3 contains 12 residues. Trimming took off 0 bases at V and 11 bases at J, with 11 bases between the two ends. Looked up from germline, CDR1 is SQVTM and CDR2 is ANQGSEA. The CDR3: CSVEDLGLKQFF. The DNA for the CDR3 is TGCAGCGTTGAAGATCTGGGACTTAAGCAGTTCTTC.

This chain joins TRBV7-9 and TRBJ1-3; possible D gene TRBD1, 6 bases. The CDR3 sequence is 17 residues long. Trimming removed 3 bases at V and 0 bases at J, with 15 bases between. Germline V CDR1 and CDR2: SEHNR, FQNEAQ (reference sequence). The CDR3 protein is CASSFITGPPSGNTIYF. As DNA, the CDR3 is TGTGCCAGCAGCTTTATCACAGGGCCCCCCTCTGGAAACACCATATATTTT.

This clone was recorded a few times. The rearrangement joins TRBV19 to TRBJ1-2; 7 positions agree with TRBD1. V gave up 6 bases and J gave up 4 bases; unmatched junction bases: 5. This CDR3 is 13 amino acids long. Germline V gene data show CDR1 as LNHDA and CDR2 as SQIVND (reference sequence). The CDR3 protein is CASSPQGTYGYTF. CDR3 nucleotides: TGTGCCAGTAGCCCACAGGGGACCTATGGCTACACCTTC.

V and J are TRBV7-2 and TRBJ2-5; tentative D call: TRBD1 (5 bases). The germline V and J ends were trimmed by 1 base and 4 bases, with 10 bases remaining between them. CDR1 is SGHTA, CDR2 FQGNSA, per germline. This CDR3 comprises 14 residues. The CDR3 DNA reads TGTGCCAGCAGCTTAGGGGGCGTATCAGAGACCCAGTACTTC. Amino acids: CASSLGGVSETQYF.

V is TRBV4-1 and J is TRBJ2-1; the match to TRBD2 covers 11 bases. Germline-derived CDR1 and CDR2 are MGHRA and YSYEKL. This CDR3 contains 17 residues. The junction had 8 bases not matched to a gene; V was cut back by 0 bases and J by 7 bases. CDR3 loop: CASSQDYLGLAANEQFF. The CDR3 coding sequence is TGCGCCAGCAGCCAAGATTATTTGGGACTAGCGGCGAATGAGCAGTTCTTC.

The chain is built from TRBV13 and TRBJ2-2, with 7 bases lining up with TRBD2. The CDR3 is 16 residues long. Looked up from germline, CDR1 is PRHDT and CDR2 is FYEKMQ (reference sequence). V gave up 5 bases and J gave up 2 bases; unmatched junction bases: 8. The CDR3 nucleotides read TGTGCCAGCAGCCCGTCGACTAGCCTCAACACCGGGGAGCTGTTTTTT. It encodes CASSPSTSLNTGELFF.

A single count supports this clone. The chain carries TRBV5-8 and TRBJ2-3; weak D call: TRBD2 (5 bases). V shed 4 bases and J shed 1 base, with 10 bases lying between them. The CDR3 is 14 residues long. The germline gives CDR1 SGHTS, CDR2 YDEGEE. CDR3 amino acids: CASSAGTGTDTQYF. Here the CDR3 DNA reads TGTGCCAGCAGCGCGGGCACAGGCACAGATACGCAGTATTTT.

This sequence joins TRBV2 and TRBJ1-1; the match to TRBD1 covers 8 bases. V dropped 6 bases and J dropped 6; count of bases not matched to a gene: 6. The CDR3 consists of 13 residues. From germline, CDR1 is SNHLY and CDR2 FYNNEI. This chain's CDR3 is CASSRTGRPEAFF. The CDR3 bases are TGTGCCAGCAGCCGGACAGGGAGGCCTGAAGCTTTCTTT. The whole variable domain, filled in from reference TRBV2 and TRBJ1-1, reads EPEVTQTPSHQVTQMGQEVILRCVPISNHLYFYWYRQILGQKVEFLVSFYNNEISEKSEIFDDQFSVERPDGSNFTLKIRSTKLEDSAMYFCASSRTGRPEAFFGQGTRLTVV.

The chain uses TRBV9 and TRBJ2-7; 10 nucleotides agree with TRBD2. Per germline, CDR1 SGDLS and CDR2 YYNGEE. CDR3 size: 17 residues. V gave up 0 bases and J gave up 2 bases; unmatched junction bases: 8. The CDR3 spells CASSVGTLAGETYEQYF. CDR3 sequence (DNA): TGTGCCAGCAGCGTAGGGACTCTAGCGGGAGAGACCTACGAGCAGTACTTC.

The chain recombines TRBV18 with TRBJ2-5; maybe TRBD2 (6 bases). Trimming removed 0 bases at V and 5 bases at J, with 7 bases between. The V gene's germline CDR1 is KGHSH and CDR2 LQKENI. The length of the CDR3 is 13 residues. Written as DNA, the CDR3 is TGTGCCAGCTCACCACCGGGACTCGAGACCCAGTACTTC. It codes for CASSPPGLETQYF.

The chain uses TRBV5-4 and TRBJ2-2, with a tentative D call TRBD2 (5 bases). Germline CDR1 and CDR2: SGHNT and YYREEE (reference sequence). The CDR3 consists of 15 residues. Trimming removed 0 bases at V and 5 bases at J, with 11 bases between. The CDR3 loop reads CASSLDEGYTGELFF. The CDR3 bases are TGTGCCAGCAGCTTGGATGAGGGATATACCGGGGAGCTGTTTTTT.

V is TRBV19 and J is TRBJ2-5; no clear D gene. The assigned J gene may be wrong: the sequence end matches TRBJ2-7 better. Germline V gene lookup returns CDR1 LNHDA and CDR2 SQIVND (reference sequence). This CDR3 has 12 residues. The DNA for the CDR3 is TGTGCCAGTAGCCAAAGTTCCTACGAGCAGTACTTC. Protein: CASSQSSYEQYF.

The chain uses TRBV4-1 and TRBJ2-1, with D tentatively TRBD1 (5 bases). V was pared by 1 base and J by 8 bases, with 15 bases between. Germline-derived CDR1 and CDR2 are MGHRA and YSYEKL. This CDR3 spans 15 amino acids. CDR3 in amino acids: CASSQVLDTFYEQFF. The CDR3 nucleotides are TGCGCCAGCAGCCAAGTCCTGGACACTTTCTATGAGCAGTTCTTC.

In its sample, this clone was seen a few times. The chain combines TRBV7-2 with TRBJ2-7; weak D call: TRBD1 (6 bases). The CDR3 has 12 amino acids. The germline V gene encodes CDR1 SGHTA and CDR2 FQGNSA. The ends were cut back, 7 bases at V and 4 bases at J, with 11 bases in the middle. DNA for the CDR3: TGTGCCAGCACCCAGGGGTTGTACGAGCAGTACTTC. The encoded protein is CASTQGLYEQYF.

The V and J genes are TRBV27 and TRBJ2-1, with TRBD2 matching 14 bases. Per the germline V gene, CDR1 is MNHEY and CDR2 is SMNVEV (reference sequence). With V trimmed by 6 bases and J by 1 base, 11 bases remained unmatched. This CDR3 contains 19 residues. DNA for the CDR3: TGTGCCAGCAGAACCGCCGGGACTAGCGGGAGAATTTCCTACAATGAGCAGTTCTTC. Translating gives CASRTAGTSGRISYNEQFF.

This chain uses TRBV5-1 with TRBJ2-2; TRBD1 is a possible D gene (6 bases). Germline V lookup: CDR1 SGHRS, CDR2 YFSETQ. The V end lost 4 bases, the J end lost 5 bases, and 15 bases lay between the germline ends. This CDR3 has 15 amino acids. The CDR3 DNA sequence: TGCGCCAGCAGCCTTACGAACAGGGTAACCGGGGAGCTGTTTTTT. Amino acids: CASSLTNRVTGELFF.

To note about this clone: This sample also contains other DNA sequences that code for the same CDR3. V and J are TRBV6-5 and TRBJ2-1; D is perhaps TRBD2 (6 bases). Per the germline V gene, CDR1 is MNHEY and CDR2 is SVGAGI. This CDR3 region has 15 residues. Trimming shortened V by 0 bases and J by 3 bases, and 9 bases separated the two germline ends. The CDR3: CASSYSAGSYNEQFF. DNA of the CDR3: TGTGCCAGCAGTTACTCTGCCGGGAGCTACAATGAGCAGTTCTTC.